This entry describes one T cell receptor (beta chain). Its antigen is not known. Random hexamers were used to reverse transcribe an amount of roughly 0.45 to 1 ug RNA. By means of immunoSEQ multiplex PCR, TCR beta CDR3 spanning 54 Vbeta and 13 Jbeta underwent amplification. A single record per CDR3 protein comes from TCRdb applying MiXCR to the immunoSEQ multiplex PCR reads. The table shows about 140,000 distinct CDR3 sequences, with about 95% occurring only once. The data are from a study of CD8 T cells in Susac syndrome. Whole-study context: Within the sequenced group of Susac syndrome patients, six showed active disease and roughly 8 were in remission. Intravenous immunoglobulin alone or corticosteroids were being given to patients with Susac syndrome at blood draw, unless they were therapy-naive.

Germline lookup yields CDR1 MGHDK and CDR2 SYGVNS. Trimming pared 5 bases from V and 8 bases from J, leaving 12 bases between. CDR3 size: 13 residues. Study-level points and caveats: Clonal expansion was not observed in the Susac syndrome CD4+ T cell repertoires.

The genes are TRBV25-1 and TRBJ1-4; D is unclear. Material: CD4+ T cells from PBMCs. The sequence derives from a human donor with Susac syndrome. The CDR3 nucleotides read TGTGCCAGCAGTCCGTCGCTGGGGGAAAAACTGTTTTTT. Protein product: CASSPSLGEKLFF.